This T cell receptor beta chain appears in the sequencing data of a study of blood T cell repertoires in COVID-19. Background on the study: Sample material is recorded as cDNA or gDNA derived from T cells, B-cell-depleted T cells, or PBMCs.

The trim removed 6 bases at V and 3 bases at J, leaving 5 bases unmatched. The CDR3 spans 13 residues. Germline V gene data show CDR1 as MGHRA and CDR2 as YSYEKL. The protocol was immunoSEQ multiplex PCR, while the TCRdb copy is restricted to in-frame clones and leaves out a portion. This sample has 200,000 to 250,000 clones; roughly 87% occur once, and the top ten carry about 6%. Participants spanned ages about 18 to 95 years and resided in roughly 26 US areas. V usage is TRBV4-1 and J usage is TRBJ2-7; TRBD1 aligns across 7 bases. The clonotype was recovered from a woman aged 25 to 39 with acute COVID-19. Sequenced material: PBMCs or T cells enriched from blood (not recorded which). This CDR3 is CASSFDRDYEQYF. The CDR3 DNA follows: TGCGCCAGCAGTTTTGACAGGGACTACGAGCAGTACTTC.